Included here is one T cell receptor beta chain sequence, with context. The antigen is undetermined. The PCR had 60 Vbeta and 13 Jbeta primers. Here immunoSEQ multiplex PCR was the method, and the copy in TCRdb shows in-frame clones only, minus some. In the table there are about 78,000 clones, about 60% of which are singletons. This entry belongs to a study of cytomegalovirus exposure and HLA in healthy donors. Trimming left V 0 bases short and J 7 bases short, with 13 bases between. Germline V CDR1 and CDR2: MNHEY, SVGAGI. The CDR3 is 15 amino acids. Findings of the study overall: The productive fraction for most TCR beta V segments was about 87% or about 30% in an earlier analysis. The study listed some 160 cytomegalovirus-associated TCR beta chains. Later analysis associated a missense DCLRE1C variant with TCR beta V- and J-gene trimming.

Participants comprised healthy donors of bone marrow. This clonotype originated in a man aged 25-40 years in good health and CMV-seropositive. The specimen sequenced was PBMCs. The chain combines TRBV6-5 with TRBJ2-4, with D possibly TRBD1 on 6 matching bases. The CDR3 coding sequence is TGTGCCAGCAGTTACTCGATGTCAGGGGATAACATTCAGTACTTC. The encoded protein is CASSYSMSGDNIQYF.